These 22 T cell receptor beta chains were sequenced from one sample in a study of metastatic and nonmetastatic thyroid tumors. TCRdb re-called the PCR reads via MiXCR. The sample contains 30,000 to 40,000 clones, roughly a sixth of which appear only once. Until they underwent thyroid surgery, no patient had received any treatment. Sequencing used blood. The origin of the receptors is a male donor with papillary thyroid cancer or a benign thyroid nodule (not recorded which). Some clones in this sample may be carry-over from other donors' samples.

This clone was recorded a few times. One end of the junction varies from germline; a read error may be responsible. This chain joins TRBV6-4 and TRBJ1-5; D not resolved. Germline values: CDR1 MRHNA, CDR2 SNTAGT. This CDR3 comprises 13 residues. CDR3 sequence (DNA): TGTGCCAGCAGTTACTCGAACGGTCAGCCCCAGCATTTT. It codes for CASSYSNGQPQHF.

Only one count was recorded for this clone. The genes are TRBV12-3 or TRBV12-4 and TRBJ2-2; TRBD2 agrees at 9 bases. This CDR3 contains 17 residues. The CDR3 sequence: CATKTTSGEGYTGELFF. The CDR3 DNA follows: TGTGCGACAAAAACGACTAGCGGAGAGGGGTACACCGGGGAGCTGTTTTTT.

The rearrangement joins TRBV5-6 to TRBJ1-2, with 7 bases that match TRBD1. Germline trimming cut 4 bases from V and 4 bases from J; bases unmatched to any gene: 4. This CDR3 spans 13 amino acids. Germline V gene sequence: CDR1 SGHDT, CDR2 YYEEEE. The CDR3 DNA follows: TGTGCCAGCAGCCCCAGGGGGGCCTATGGCTACACCTTC. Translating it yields CASSPRGAYGYTF.

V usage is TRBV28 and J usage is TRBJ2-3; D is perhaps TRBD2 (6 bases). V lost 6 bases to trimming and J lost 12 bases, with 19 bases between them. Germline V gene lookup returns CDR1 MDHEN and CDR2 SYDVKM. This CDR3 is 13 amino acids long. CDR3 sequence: CASRGTSTDKQYF. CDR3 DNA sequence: TGTGCCAGCAGAGGGACTTCCACAGATAAACAGTATTTT.

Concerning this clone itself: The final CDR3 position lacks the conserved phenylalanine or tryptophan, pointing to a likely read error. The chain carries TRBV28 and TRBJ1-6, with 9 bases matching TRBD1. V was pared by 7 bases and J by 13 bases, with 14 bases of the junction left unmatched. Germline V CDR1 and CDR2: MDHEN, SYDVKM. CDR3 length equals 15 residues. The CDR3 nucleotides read TGTGCCAGCACCCCCGGGGACAGGGATAATTGCCCCCTCCACATT. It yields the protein CASTPGDRDNCPLHI.

CDR3 DNA sequence: TGTGCCAGCAGTACCCGACAGGGGGGCGGGGAGCTGTTTTTT. Residues: CASSTRQGGGELFF. The chain is built from TRBV6-1 and TRBJ2-2, with 9 bases aligning to TRBD1. Germline trimming cut 5 bases from V and 7 bases from J; bases unmatched to any gene: 5. The CDR3 covers 14 residues. CDR1 and CDR2 from the germline V gene are MNHNS and SASEGT.

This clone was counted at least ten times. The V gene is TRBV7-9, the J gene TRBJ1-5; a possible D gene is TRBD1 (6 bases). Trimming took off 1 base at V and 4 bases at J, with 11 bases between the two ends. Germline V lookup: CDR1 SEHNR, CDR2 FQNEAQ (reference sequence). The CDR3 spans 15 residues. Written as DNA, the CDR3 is TGTGCCAGCAGCTTAGAGGGACAAAAAAATCAGCCCCAGCATTTT. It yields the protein CASSLEGQKNQPQHF.

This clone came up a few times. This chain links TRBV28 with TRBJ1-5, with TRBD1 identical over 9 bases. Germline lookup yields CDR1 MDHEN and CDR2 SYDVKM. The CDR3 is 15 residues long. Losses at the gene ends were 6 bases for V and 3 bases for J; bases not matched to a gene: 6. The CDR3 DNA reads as TGTGCCAGCAGCCGGGACAGGGAGGACAATCAGCCCCAGCATTTT. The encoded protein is CASSRDREDNQPQHF.

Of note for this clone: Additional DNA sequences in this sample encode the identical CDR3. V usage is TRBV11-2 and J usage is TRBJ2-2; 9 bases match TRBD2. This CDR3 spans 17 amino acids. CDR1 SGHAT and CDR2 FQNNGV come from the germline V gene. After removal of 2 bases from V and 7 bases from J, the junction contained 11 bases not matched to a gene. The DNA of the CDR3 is TGTGCCAGCAGCTTAACTTCAGCGGGGGGTCAGGGCGGGGAGCTGTTTTTT. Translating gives CASSLTSAGGQGGELFF.

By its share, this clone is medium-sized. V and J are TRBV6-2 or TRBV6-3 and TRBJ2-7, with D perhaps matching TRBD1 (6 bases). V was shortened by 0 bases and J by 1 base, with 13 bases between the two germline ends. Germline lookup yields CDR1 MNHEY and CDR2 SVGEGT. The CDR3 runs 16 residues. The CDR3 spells CASSYSLSGQSYEQYF. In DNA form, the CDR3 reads TGTGCCAGCAGTTACTCATTATCGGGACAATCCTACGAGCAGTACTTC.

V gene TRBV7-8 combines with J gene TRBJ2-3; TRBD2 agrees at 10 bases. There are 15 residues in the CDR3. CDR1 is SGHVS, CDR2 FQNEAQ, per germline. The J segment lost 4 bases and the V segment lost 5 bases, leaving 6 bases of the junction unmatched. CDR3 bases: TGTGCCAGCAGCCCTCTAGCGGGAGTAGCAGATACGCAGTATTTT. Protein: CASSPLAGVADTQYF.

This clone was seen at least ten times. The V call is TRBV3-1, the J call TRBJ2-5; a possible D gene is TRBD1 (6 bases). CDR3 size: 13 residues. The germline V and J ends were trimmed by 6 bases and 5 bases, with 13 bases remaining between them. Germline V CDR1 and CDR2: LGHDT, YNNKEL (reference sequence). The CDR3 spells CASRLQGRETQYF. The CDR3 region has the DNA TGTGCCAGCAGACTACAGGGAAGGGAGACCCAGTACTTC.

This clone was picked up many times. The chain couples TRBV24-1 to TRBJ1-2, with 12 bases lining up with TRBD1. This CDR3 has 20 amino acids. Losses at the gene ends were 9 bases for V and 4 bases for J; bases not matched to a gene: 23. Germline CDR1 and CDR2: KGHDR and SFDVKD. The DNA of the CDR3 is TGTGCCACCTTCCGAGGGACAGGGGGCCAAGAGGGCGTCGCTTCCTATGGCTACACCTTC. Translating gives CATFRGTGGQEGVASYGYTF.

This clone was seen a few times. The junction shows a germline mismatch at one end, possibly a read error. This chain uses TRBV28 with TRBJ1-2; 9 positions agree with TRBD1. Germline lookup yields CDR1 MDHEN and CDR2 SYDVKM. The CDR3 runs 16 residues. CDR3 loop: CASSSGTGTFLYGYTF. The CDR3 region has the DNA TGTGCCAGTAGTTCCGGGACAGGGACCTTTCTCTATGGCTACACCTTC.

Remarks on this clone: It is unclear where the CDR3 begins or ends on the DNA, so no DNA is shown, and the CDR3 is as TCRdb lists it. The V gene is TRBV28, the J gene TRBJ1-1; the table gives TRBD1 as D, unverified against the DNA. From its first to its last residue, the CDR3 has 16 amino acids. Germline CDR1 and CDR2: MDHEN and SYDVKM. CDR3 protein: CASSLFGGGSRTESFF.

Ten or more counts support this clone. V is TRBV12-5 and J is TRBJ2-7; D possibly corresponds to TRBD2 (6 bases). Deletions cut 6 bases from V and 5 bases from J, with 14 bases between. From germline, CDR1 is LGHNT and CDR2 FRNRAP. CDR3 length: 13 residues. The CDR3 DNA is TGTGCTAGTGGAACGGGACTCCGCCACGAGCAGTACTTC. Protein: CASGTGLRHEQYF.

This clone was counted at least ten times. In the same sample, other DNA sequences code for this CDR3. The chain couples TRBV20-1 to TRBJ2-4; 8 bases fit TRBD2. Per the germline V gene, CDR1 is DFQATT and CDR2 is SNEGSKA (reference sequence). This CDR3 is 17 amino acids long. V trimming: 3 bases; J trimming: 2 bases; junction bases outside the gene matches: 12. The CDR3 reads CSASPAGGHQTKNIQYF. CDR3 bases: TGCAGTGCTAGCCCTGCGGGGGGCCATCAAACCAAAAACATTCAGTACTTC.

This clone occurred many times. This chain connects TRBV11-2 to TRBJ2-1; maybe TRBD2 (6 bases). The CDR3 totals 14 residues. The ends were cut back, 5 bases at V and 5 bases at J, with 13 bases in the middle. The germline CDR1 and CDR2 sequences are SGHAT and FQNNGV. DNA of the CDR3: TGTGCCAGCAGCCCCGGGGGATCGAACAATGAGCAGTTCTTC. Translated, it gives CASSPGGSNNEQFF.

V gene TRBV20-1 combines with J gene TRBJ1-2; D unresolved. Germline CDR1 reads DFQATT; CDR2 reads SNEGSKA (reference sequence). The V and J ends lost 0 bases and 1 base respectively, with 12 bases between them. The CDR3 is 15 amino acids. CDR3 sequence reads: CSARDRRTFNYGYTF. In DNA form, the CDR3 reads TGCAGTGCTAGAGACCGACGCACGTTTAACTATGGCTACACCTTC.

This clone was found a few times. This chain's CDR3 is CASTLTSGAINTQYF. DNA of the CDR3: TGTGCCAGTACACTGACTAGCGGGGCTATCAATACGCAGTATTTT. This chain uses TRBV19 with TRBJ2-3; 11 nucleotides line up with TRBD2. CDR3 length equals 15 residues. V was clipped by 7 bases and J by 7 bases; unmatched bases: 10. Germline V gene data show CDR1 as LNHDA and CDR2 as SQIVND (reference sequence). The full variable domain, its missing parts supplied by reference TRBV19 and TRBJ2-3, is DGGITQSPKYLFRKEGQNVTLSCEQNLNHDAMYWYRQDPGQGLRLIYYSQIVNDFQKGDIAEGYSVSREKKESFPLTVTSAQKNPTAFYLCASTLTSGAINTQYFGPGTRLTVL.

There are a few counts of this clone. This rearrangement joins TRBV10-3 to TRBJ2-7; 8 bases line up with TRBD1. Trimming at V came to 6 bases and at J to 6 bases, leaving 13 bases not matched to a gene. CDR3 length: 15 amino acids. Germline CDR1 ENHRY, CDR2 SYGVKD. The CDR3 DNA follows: TGTGCCATCAGACCCCCCGGACAGGGTGAACGCGAGCAGTACTTC. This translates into CAIRPPGQGEREQYF.

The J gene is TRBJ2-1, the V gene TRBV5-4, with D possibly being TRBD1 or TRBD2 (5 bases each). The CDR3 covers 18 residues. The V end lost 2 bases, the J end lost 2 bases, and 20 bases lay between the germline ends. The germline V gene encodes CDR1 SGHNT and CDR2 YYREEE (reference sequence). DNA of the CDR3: TGTGCCAGCAGCTTCATAGAGGGGTGGCTGGTGACCTACAATGAGCAGTTCTTC. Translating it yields CASSFIEGWLVTYNEQFF.